The 5 T cell receptor beta chains listed next were all sequenced from one sample in a study of T-cell reconstitution after alpha-beta-depleted transplantation in children. Construction of the TCRbeta library involved unique molecular identifiers. TCRdb re-called the PCR reads through MiXCR, storing one row per CDR3 protein. The table lists more than 250,000 distinct CDR3 sequences, nearly 10% of them singletons. Here the sequenced sample was PBMCs from the stem cell graft donor, taken from the stem cell graft. The receptors originated from a human donor who donated a stem cell graft to a child with SCID.

This clonotype was observed at least ten times. This rearrangement joins TRBV20-1 to TRBJ2-1, with a weak D call TRBD1 (5 bases). CDR3 length: 13 amino acids. Germline V lookup: CDR1 DFQATT, CDR2 SNEGSKA (reference sequence). Between the trimmed V and J ends, which lost 0 bases and 12 bases, there was a span of 15 bases. The CDR3 coding sequence is TGCAGTGCTAGAGAGACAGCGCACCAGGGGCAGTTCTTC. This codes for CSARETAHQGQFF.

This clonotype was seen repeatedly, ten times or more. The chain recombines TRBV12-3 or TRBV12-4 with TRBJ2-7; maybe TRBD2 (7 bases). Trimming shortened V by 3 bases and J by 4 bases, and 16 bases separated the two germline ends. The CDR3 is made up of 15 amino acids. The DNA of the CDR3 is TGTGCCAGCAGTTTGATTGGGGGGGGGCAGTACGAGCAGTACTTC. Translating gives CASSLIGGGQYEQYF.

There are a few counts of this clonotype. The genes are TRBV7-8 and TRBJ2-3; TRBD2 matches 12 bases. CDR3 length: 20 residues. Germline lookup yields CDR1 SGHVS and CDR2 FQNEAQ. V dropped 1 base and J dropped 2; count of bases not matched to a gene: 13. CDR3 coding DNA: TGTGCCAGCAGCTTAGTTGAGAGGAGACTAGCGGGGGAAAACACAGATACGCAGTATTTT. Its translation is CASSLVERRLAGENTDTQYF.

This clonotype was counted a few times. J is TRBJ1-1 and V is TRBV3-1, with a tentative D call TRBD1 (5 bases). The CDR3 is 14 amino acids. V gave up 4 bases and J gave up 5 bases, with 14 bases separating them. Germline assignment: CDR1 LGHDT and CDR2 YNNKEL (reference sequence). DNA for the CDR3: TGTGCCAGCAGCCTTGACGGGGGGGGTACTGAAGCTTTCTTT. Translated: CASSLDGGGTEAFF.

This clonotype showed up just a few times. The chain joins TRBV6-5 to TRBJ2-5; tentative D call: TRBD2 (6 bases). This CDR3 has 13 amino acids. V shed 8 bases and J shed 5 bases, with 15 bases lying between them. Germline V gene lookup returns CDR1 MNHEY and CDR2 SVGAGI. The CDR3 sequence: CASDYGGVETQYF. CDR3 nucleotide sequence: TGTGCCAGCGATTACGGGGGAGTTGAGACCCAGTACTTC.